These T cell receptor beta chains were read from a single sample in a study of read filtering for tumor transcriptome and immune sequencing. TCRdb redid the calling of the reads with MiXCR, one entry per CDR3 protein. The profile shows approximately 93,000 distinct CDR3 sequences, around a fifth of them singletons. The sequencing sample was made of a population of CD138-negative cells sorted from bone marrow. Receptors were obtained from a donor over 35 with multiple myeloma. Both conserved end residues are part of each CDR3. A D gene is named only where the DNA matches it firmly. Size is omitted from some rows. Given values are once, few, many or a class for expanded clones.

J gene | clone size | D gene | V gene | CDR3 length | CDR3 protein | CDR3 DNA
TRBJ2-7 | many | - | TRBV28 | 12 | CASSFAGNEQYF | TGTGCCAGCAGTTTTGCGGGAAACGAGCAGTACTTC
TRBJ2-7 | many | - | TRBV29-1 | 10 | CSVVGVEQYF | TGCAGCGTTGTTGGGGTCGAGCAGTACTTC
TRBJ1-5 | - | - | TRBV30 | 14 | CAWSVPGNYQPQHF | TGTGCCTGGAGTGTACCCGGGAATTATCAGCCCCAGCATTTT
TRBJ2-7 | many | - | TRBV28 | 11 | CASSFYYEQYF | TGTGCCAGCAGTTTTTATTACGAGCAGTACTTC
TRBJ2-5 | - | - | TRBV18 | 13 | CASSPPGDETQYF | TGTGCCAGCTCACCACCAGGCGACGAGACCCAGTACTTC
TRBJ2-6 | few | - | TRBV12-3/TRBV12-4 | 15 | CASSTVSSGANVLTF | TGTGCCAGCAGCACAGTCAGCTCTGGGGCCAACGTCCTGACTTTC
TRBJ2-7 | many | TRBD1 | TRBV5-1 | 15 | CASSSGQGAFDEQYF | TGCGCCAGCAGCTCGGGACAGGGGGCCTTCGACGAGCAGTACTTC
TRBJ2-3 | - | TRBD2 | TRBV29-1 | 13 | CSGQTGGPDTQYF | TGCAGCGGTCAAACGGGGGGGCCGGATACGCAGTATTTT
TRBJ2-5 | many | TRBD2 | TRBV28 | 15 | CASSRASGAQETQYF | TGTGCCAGCAGTCGGGCTAGCGGGGCACAAGAGACCCAGTACTTC
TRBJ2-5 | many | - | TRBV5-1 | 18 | CASSLAWGLTATKETQYF | TGCGCCAGCAGCTTGGCCTGGGGCCTAACGGCCACAAAAGAGACCCAGTACTTC
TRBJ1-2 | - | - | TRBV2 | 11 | CASTGDYGYTF | TGTGCCAGCACGGGGGACTATGGCTACACCTTC
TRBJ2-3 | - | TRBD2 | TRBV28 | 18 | CASSSGLAGALVTDTQYF | TGTGCCAGCAGTTCCGGACTAGCGGGGGCCCTTGTCACAGATACGCAGTATTTT
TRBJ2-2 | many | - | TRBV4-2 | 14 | CASSQDRAAGELFF | TGTGCCAGCAGCCAAGATCGGGCGGCCGGGGAGCTGTTTTTT
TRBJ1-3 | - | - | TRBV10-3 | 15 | CAISESAGEGNTIYF | TGTGCCATCAGTGAGAGCGCAGGGGAAGGAAACACCATATATTTT
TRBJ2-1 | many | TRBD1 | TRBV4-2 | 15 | CASSHSGTGSNEQFF | TGTGCCAGCAGCCATTCCGGGACAGGTAGCAATGAGCAGTTCTTC
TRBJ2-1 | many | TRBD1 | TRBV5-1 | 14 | CASSSPERQGQQFF | TGCGCCAGCAGCTCCCCCGAGAGACAGGGACAGCAGTTCTTC
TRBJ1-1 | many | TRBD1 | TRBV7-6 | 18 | CASSLIPTTGGYDTEAFF | TGTGCCAGCAGCTTAATTCCCACGACAGGGGGCTATGACACTGAAGCTTTCTTT
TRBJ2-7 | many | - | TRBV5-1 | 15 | CASSPTGTYSYEQYF | TGCGCCAGCAGCCCAACAGGGACCTACTCCTACGAGCAGTACTTC
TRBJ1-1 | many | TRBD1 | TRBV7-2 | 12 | CASRKQGTEAFF | TGTGCCAGCAGAAAACAGGGGACTGAAGCTTTCTTT
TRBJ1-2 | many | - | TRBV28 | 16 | CASSLASDDSYYGYTF | TGTGCCAGCAGTTTAGCCTCTGATGACAGCTACTATGGCTACACCTTC
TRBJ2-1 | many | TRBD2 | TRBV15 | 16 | CATSRRTSGYYNEQFF | TGTGCCACCAGCCGCCGGACTAGCGGCTATTACAATGAGCAGTTCTTC
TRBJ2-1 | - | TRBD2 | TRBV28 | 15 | CASSVSGGRYNEQFF | TGTGCCAGCAGTGTTAGCGGGGGTCGCTACAATGAGCAGTTCTTC
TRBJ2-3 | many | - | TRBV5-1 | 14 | CASSTGRDMDTQYF | TGCGCCAGCAGCACCGGCCGGGACATGGATACGCAGTATTTT
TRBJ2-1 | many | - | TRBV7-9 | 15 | CASSLTLGDYNEQFF | TGTGCCAGCAGCTTAACTTTAGGGGATTACAATGAGCAGTTCTTC
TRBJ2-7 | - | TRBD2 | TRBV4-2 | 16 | CASSPGEAGGRTEQYF | TGTGCCAGCAGCCCGGGGGAAGCGGGGGGGCGCACCGAGCAGTACTTC
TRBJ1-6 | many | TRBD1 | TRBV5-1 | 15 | CASSLSTTGSSPLHF | TGCGCCAGCAGCTTGTCCACGACAGGGAGTTCACCCCTCCACTTT
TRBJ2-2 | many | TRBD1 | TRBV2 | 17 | CASSWDRDDPRTGELFF | TGTGCCAGCAGTTGGGACAGGGACGATCCGAGGACCGGGGAGCTGTTTTTT
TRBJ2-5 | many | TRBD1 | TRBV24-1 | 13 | CATAGTVIETQYF | TGTGCCACCGCCGGGACAGTCATCGAGACCCAGTACTTC
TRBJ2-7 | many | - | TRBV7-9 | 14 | CASSSLATRYEQYF | TGTGCCAGCAGCTCCCTCGCGACACGGTACGAGCAGTACTTC
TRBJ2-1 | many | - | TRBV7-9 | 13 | CASSLPRAGEQFF | TGTGCCAGCAGCTTACCCAGGGCTGGTGAGCAGTTCTTC
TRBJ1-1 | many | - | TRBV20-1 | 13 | CSAHRRSRTEAFF | TGCAGTGCTCATAGGAGATCGAGGACTGAAGCTTTCTTT
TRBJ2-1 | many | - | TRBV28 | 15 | CASSTYRDFLHEQFF | TGTGCCAGCAGTACATACCGGGACTTCCTACATGAGCAGTTCTTC
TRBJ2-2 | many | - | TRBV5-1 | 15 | CASSFGQTNTGELFF | TGCGCCAGCAGCTTTGGGCAGACAAACACCGGGGAGCTGTTTTTT
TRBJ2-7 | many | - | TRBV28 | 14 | CASSFRGGRGERYF | TGTGCCAGCAGTTTCCGTGGGGGGCGAGGCGAGCGGTACTTC
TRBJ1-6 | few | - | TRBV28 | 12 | CASSLPSEPLHF | TGTGCCAGCAGTCTTCCGTCCGAACCCCTCCACTTT
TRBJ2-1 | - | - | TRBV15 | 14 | CATSGGSRGGEQFF | TGTGCCACCAGCGGGGGGTCAAGGGGAGGTGAGCAGTTCTTC
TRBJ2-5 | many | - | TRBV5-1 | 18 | CASSRDTPDSFTQETQYF | TGCGCCAGCAGCAGGGATACCCCGGACAGTTTTACCCAAGAGACCCAGTACTTC
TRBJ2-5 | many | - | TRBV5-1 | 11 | CASKRVETQYF | TGCGCCAGCAAAAGGGTTGAGACCCAGTACTTC
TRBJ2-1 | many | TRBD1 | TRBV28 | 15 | CASSSAGQGIYEQFF | TGTGCCAGCAGTTCCGCTGGACAGGGCATTTATGAGCAGTTCTTC
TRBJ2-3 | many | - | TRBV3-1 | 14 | CASRHRDRGDTQYF | TGTGCCAGCAGACACCGGGACCGTGGAGATACGCAGTATTTT
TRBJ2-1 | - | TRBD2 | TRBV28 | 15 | CAGTTASGGNNEQFF | TGCGCCGGCACCACCGCTAGCGGGGGCAACAATGAGCAGTTCTTC
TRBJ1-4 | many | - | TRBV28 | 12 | CAIGFSNEKLFF | TGTGCCATCGGGTTTTCGAATGAAAAACTGTTTTTT
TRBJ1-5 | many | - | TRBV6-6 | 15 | CASSPPPTRGQPQHF | TGTGCCAGCAGTCCACCTCCCACCCGCGGTCAGCCCCAGCATTTT
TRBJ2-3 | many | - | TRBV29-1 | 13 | CSVRKPVGDTQYF | TGCAGCGTTCGTAAACCGGTGGGAGATACGCAGTATTTT
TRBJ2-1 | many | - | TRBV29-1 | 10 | CSVQYNEQFF | TGCAGCGTTCAGTACAATGAGCAGTTCTTC
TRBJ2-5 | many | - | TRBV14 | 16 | CASSRMPGHFQETQYF | TGTGCCAGCAGCCGCATGCCGGGACACTTCCAAGAGACCCAGTACTTC
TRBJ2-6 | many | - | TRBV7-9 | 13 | CASSTSGANVLTF | TGTGCCAGCAGCACATCTGGGGCCAACGTCCTGACTTTC
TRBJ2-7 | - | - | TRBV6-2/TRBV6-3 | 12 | CATGRGGNEQYF | TGTGCCACCGGCCGTGGGGGGAACGAGCAGTACTTC
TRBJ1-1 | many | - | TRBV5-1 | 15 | CASSLGQAMNTEAFF | TGCGCCAGCAGCTTGGGGCAGGCCATGAACACTGAAGCTTTCTTT